These 27 T cell receptor beta chains were sequenced from one sample in a study of cytomegalovirus exposure and HLA in healthy donors. Clones were read by immunoSEQ multiplex PCR, and TCRdb kept only the in-frame ones, dropping some. The table includes roughly 70,000 clones, nearly 95% detected once. What was sequenced was PBMCs. The source of these receptors is a man aged 18 to 30 in good health and CMV-seropositive.

The chain has TRBV28 and TRBJ2-7, with D tentatively TRBD1 (6 bases). Trimming removed 4 bases at V and 0 bases at J, with 13 bases between. Germline V gene sequence: CDR1 MDHEN, CDR2 SYDVKM. The CDR3 runs 15 residues. CDR3 sequence (DNA): TGTGCCAGCAGTTCTTGGGGGCCTATCTCCTACGAGCAGTACTTC. Encoded protein: CASSSWGPISYEQYF.

This chain links TRBV30 with TRBJ2-7; TRBD2 might be the D (8 bases). Germline V lookup: CDR1 GTSNPN, CDR2 SVGIG (reference sequence). The CDR3 loop spans 18 amino acids. V was shortened by 3 bases and J by 2 bases, with 26 bases between the two germline ends. The CDR3 protein is CAWRLDRAVGGGTYEQYF. In nucleotides, the CDR3 is TGTGCCTGGAGGCTCGACAGGGCTGTGGGCGGGGGGACCTACGAGCAGTACTTC.

The chain carries TRBV10-3 and TRBJ2-4; D is ambiguous. The CDR3 runs 17 residues. Germline values: CDR1 ENHRY, CDR2 SYGVKD. Trimming removed 7 bases from V and 0 bases from J, with 19 bases in between. DNA of the CDR3: TGTGCCATCACCCGAGAGGCACCGGTGCTAGCCAAAAACATTCAGTACTTC. As protein: CAITREAPVLAKNIQYF.

This clone was recorded once. The chain combines TRBV5-6 with TRBJ1-3; 10 bases are shared with TRBD1. Germline V gene data show CDR1 as SGHDT and CDR2 as YYEEEE. With 0 bases clipped from V and 4 bases from J, the junction kept 7 bases outside the gene matches. The CDR3 is 17 amino acids. The CDR3 spells CASSLGGQGISGNTIYF. Here the CDR3 DNA reads TGTGCCAGCAGCTTGGGGGGACAGGGGATCTCCGGAAACACCATATATTTT. The variable domain in full, with the rest retrieved from reference TRBV5-6 and TRBJ1-3, is DAGVTQSPTHLIKTRGQQVTLRCSPKSGHDTVSWYQQALGQGPQFIFQYYEEEERQRGNFPDRFSGHQFPNYSSELNVNALLLGDSALYLCASSLGGQGISGNTIYFGEGSWLTVV.

The chain is built from TRBV11-2 and TRBJ1-4; no firm D call. Germline V CDR1 and CDR2: SGHAT, FQNNGV. Trimming removed 1 base at V and 5 bases at J, with 11 bases between. This CDR3 is built from 15 residues. CDR3 region: CASSLAGFVNEKLFF. The DNA of the CDR3 is TGTGCCAGCAGCTTAGCGGGGTTCGTGAATGAAAAACTGTTTTTT.

The chain carries TRBV18 and TRBJ2-1; TRBD2 agrees at 7 bases. Trimming at V came to 4 bases and at J to 7 bases, leaving 10 bases not matched to a gene. The CDR3 contains 15 residues. The germline V gene encodes CDR1 KGHSH and CDR2 LQKENI. The CDR3 here is CASSLAGAGGNEQFF. CDR3 sequence (DNA): TGTGCCAGCTCACTGGCGGGAGCGGGTGGAAATGAGCAGTTCTTC. Full variable domain (outside the CDR3, taken from reference TRBV18 and TRBJ2-1): NAGVMQNPRHLVRRRGQEARLRCSPMKGHSHVYWYRQLPEEGLKFMVYLQKENIIDESGMPKERFSAEFPKEGPSILRIQQVVRGDSAAYFCASSLAGAGGNEQFFGPGTRLTVL.

This clone came up once. CDR3 loop: CSVEETPLTLRGRGETQYF. In nucleotides, the CDR3 is TGCAGCGTTGAAGAGACACCATTAACTCTTAGGGGGCGCGGGGAGACCCAGTACTTC. This chain connects TRBV29-1 to TRBJ2-5; TRBD1 agrees at 7 bases. V gave up 0 bases and J gave up 5 bases; unmatched junction bases: 21. CDR3 size: 19 residues. CDR1 is SQVTM and CDR2 is ANQGSEA in the germline V gene.

This clone was seen more than once but under ten times. The V and J genes are TRBV6-1 and TRBJ1-5, with a tentative D call TRBD1 (5 bases). CDR1 is MNHNS and CDR2 is SASEGT in the germline V gene. CDR3 length: 16 amino acids. V lost 3 bases, J lost 1 base, and 13 bases lay in between. The CDR3 here is CASSEHIGGSNQPQHF. The CDR3 region has the DNA TGTGCCAGCAGTGAGCACATCGGGGGGAGCAATCAGCCCCAGCATTTT.

J is TRBJ1-5 and V is TRBV6-1, with 7 nucleotides matching TRBD1. The germline gives CDR1 MNHNS, CDR2 SASEGT. V trimming: 6 bases; J trimming: 3 bases; junction bases outside the gene matches: 5. The CDR3 is 14 residues long. The CDR3 loop reads CASRRTGYNQPQHF. CDR3 sequence (DNA): TGTGCCAGCAGGCGGACAGGTTACAATCAGCCCCAGCATTTT.

A word on this clone: An end of the junction does not agree with germline; a read error may underlie this. The chain recombines TRBV7-7 with TRBJ2-3; 7 bases match TRBD1. The CDR3 has 15 amino acids. The germline CDR1 and CDR2 sequences are SSHAT and FNYEAQ (reference sequence). As DNA, the CDR3 is TGTGCTAGCAGCCTCACAGGGGACCTCACAGATACGCAGTATTTT. Residues: CASSLTGDLTDTQYF. Filled out from reference TRBV7-7 and TRBJ2-3, the complete variable domain reads GAGVSQSPRYKVTKRGQDVTLRCDPISSHATLYWYQQALGQGPEFLTYFNYEAQPDKSGLPSDRFSAERPEGSISTLTIQRTEQRDSAMYRCASSLTGDLTDTQYFGPGTRLTVL.

The rearrangement joins TRBV30 to TRBJ2-1; 7 bases are a match to TRBD1. The trim removed 3 bases at V and 4 bases at J, leaving 9 bases unmatched. CDR3 length: 15 residues. CDR1 is GTSNPN, CDR2 SVGIG, per germline (reference sequence). The CDR3 region is CAWSTGTAFYNEQFF. CDR3 sequence (DNA): TGTGCCTGGAGCACCGGGACAGCTTTTTACAATGAGCAGTTCTTC.

This clone was seen a single time. The rearrangement uses TRBV6-5 and TRBJ2-3; D remains unclear. V lost 4 bases to trimming and J lost 0 bases, with 8 bases between them. The CDR3 has 14 residues. CDR1 and CDR2 (germline): MNHEY, SVGAGI. CDR3 residues: CASSLGWSTDTQYF. The CDR3 DNA is TGTGCCAGCAGTTTGGGCTGGAGCACAGATACGCAGTATTTT.

V and J are TRBV11-2 and TRBJ2-2; weak D call: TRBD1 (6 bases). Germline-derived CDR1 and CDR2 are SGHAT and FQNNGV. V was clipped by 1 base and J by 0 bases, with 9 bases between them. The CDR3 is made up of 16 amino acids. This CDR3 is CASSLVRTANTGELFF. CDR3 DNA sequence: TGTGCCAGCAGCTTAGTGAGGACAGCGAACACCGGGGAGCTGTTTTTT.

The chain links TRBV10-3 to TRBJ2-5; maybe TRBD2 (6 bases). The CDR3 loop spans 14 amino acids. V lost 2 bases and J lost 5, with 12 bases in between. CDR1 is ENHRY, CDR2 SYGVKD, per germline. CDR3 in amino acids: CAISEGGAGETQYF. In DNA form, the CDR3 reads TGTGCCATCAGTGAGGGAGGGGCGGGCGAGACCCAGTACTTC.

The rearrangement links TRBV4-1 to TRBJ2-2; D gene ambiguous. Germline assignment: CDR1 MGHRA and CDR2 YSYEKL. V lost 4 bases and J 4 bases, leaving 10 bases between the germline ends. The length of the CDR3 is 14 residues. CDR3 sequence: CASSPPRSTGELFF. DNA for the CDR3: TGCGCCAGCAGCCCGCCCCGGAGCACCGGGGAGCTGTTTTTT.

The CDR3 DNA follows: TGCGCCAGCAGCTTGGGCCCTCTAGGGGCGGCCGACAATGAGCAGTTCTTC. As protein: CASSLGPLGAADNEQFF. The J gene is TRBJ2-1, the V gene TRBV5-1; tentatively, D is TRBD1 (5 bases). The germline CDR1 and CDR2 sequences are SGHRS and YFSETQ. V was clipped by 0 bases and J by 5 bases, with 18 bases between them. This CDR3 comprises 17 residues.

The CDR3 spells CASTPRGNYGYTF. The CDR3, as DNA: TGTGCCAGCACTCCTCGGGGGAACTATGGCTACACCTTC. The V and J genes are TRBV6-5 and TRBJ1-2; tentatively, D is TRBD1 (5 bases). Germline V lookup: CDR1 MNHEY, CDR2 SVGAGI. V was clipped by 7 bases and J by 2 bases, with 11 bases between them. The CDR3 extends over 13 amino acids.

The chain has TRBV5-4 and TRBJ1-5, with D perhaps TRBD1 (6 bases). Germline V CDR1 and CDR2: SGHNT, YYREEE (reference sequence). Trimming took off 3 bases at V and 4 bases at J, with 20 bases between the two ends. This CDR3 contains 17 residues. The CDR3 region is CASSSFPGVPGNQPQHF. CDR3 DNA: TGTGCCAGCAGCTCGTTCCCAGGGGTCCCCGGTAATCAGCCCCAGCATTTT. Full variable domain (outside the CDR3, taken from reference TRBV5-4 and TRBJ1-5): ETGVTQSPTHLIKTRGQQVTLRCSSQSGHNTVSWYQQALGQGPQFIFQYYREEENGRGNFPPRFSGLQFPNYSSELNVNALELDDSALYLCASSSFPGVPGNQPQHFGDGTRLSIL.

This clone was detected only once. V is TRBV10-3 and J is TRBJ2-7, with TRBD2 matching over 10 bases. This CDR3 has 15 amino acids. Trimming removed 4 bases from V and 5 bases from J; junction bases left unmatched: 8. Per the germline V gene, CDR1 is ENHRY and CDR2 is SYGVKD. CDR3 loop: CAISVSAGGPHEQYF. The CDR3, as DNA: TGTGCCATCAGTGTTTCAGCGGGAGGGCCCCACGAGCAGTACTTC.

The rearrangement uses TRBV6-1 and TRBJ1-1; TRBD1 aligns across 7 bases. V was clipped by 9 bases and J by 4 bases; unmatched bases: 14. Germline-derived CDR1 and CDR2 are MNHNS and SASEGT. The CDR3 loop spans 15 amino acids. CDR3 loop: CASIGDSHRGTEAFF. CDR3 DNA sequence: TGTGCCAGTATTGGGGACAGTCATAGGGGCACTGAAGCTTTCTTT.

The genes are TRBV18 and TRBJ2-7, with D perhaps TRBD2 (6 bases). Germline loops: CDR1 KGHSH, CDR2 LQKENI. This CDR3 comprises 14 residues. Trimming left V 3 bases short and J 3 bases short, with 12 bases between. CDR3 region: CASSPPGLIYEQYF. The CDR3 DNA reads as TGTGCCAGCTCACCCCCGGGACTGATCTACGAGCAGTACTTC.

The V gene is TRBV30, the J gene TRBJ2-7; 7 bases match TRBD2. The CDR3 covers 14 residues. Germline assignment: CDR1 GTSNPN and CDR2 SVGIG (reference sequence). V was pared by 1 base and J by 2 bases, with 5 bases of the junction left unmatched. CDR3 DNA sequence: TGTGCCTGGAGTGAAACTAGCGCAGCCTACGAGCAGTACTTC. Encoded protein: CAWSETSAAYEQYF.

This clone was recorded once. The genes are TRBV28 and TRBJ1-2; possibly TRBD1 for D (6 bases). The CDR3 loop spans 13 amino acids. Trimming removed 3 bases at V and 8 bases at J, with 13 bases between. Germline V gene sequence: CDR1 MDHEN, CDR2 SYDVKM. The CDR3 sequence: CASSLTGYGGYTF. The CDR3 DNA reads TGTGCCAGCAGTTTGACAGGTTACGGCGGCTACACCTTC.

The chain carries TRBV28 and TRBJ1-2, with D hard to call. V was clipped by 1 base and J by 8 bases, with 11 bases between them. From germline, CDR1 is MDHEN and CDR2 SYDVKM. The CDR3 consists of 13 residues. The CDR3 nucleotides are TGTGCCAGCAGTTTATTGGTTGGGGAGGGCTACACCTTC. Translating gives CASSLLVGEGYTF.

This chain uses TRBV15 with TRBJ2-2; 9 nucleotides agree with TRBD2. V gave up 7 bases and J gave up 6 bases; unmatched junction bases: 12. Germline CDR1 and CDR2: LNHNV and YYDKDF (reference sequence). The CDR3 consists of 16 residues. The DNA of the CDR3 is TGTGCCACCACTCCCGCGCGGGAGGGTTTTGCCGGGGAGCTGTTTTTT. This sequence encodes CATTPAREGFAGELFF.

The V gene is TRBV5-1, the J gene TRBJ2-7; 9 bases map to TRBD2. In germline, CDR1 is SGHRS, CDR2 YFSETQ. This CDR3 has 17 residues. V trimming: 5 bases; J trimming: 0 bases; junction bases outside the gene matches: 12. The DNA for the CDR3 is TGCGCCAGCAGGGCAGCGGGAGGCACGAAAAGCTCCTACGAGCAGTACTTC. Its protein is CASRAAGGTKSSYEQYF.

CDR3 residues: CASSPRQGETYEQYF. The CDR3 nucleotides read TGTGCCAGCAGCCCCAGACAGGGAGAGACCTACGAGCAGTACTTC. The chain carries TRBV7-9 and TRBJ2-7; 7 bases are a match to TRBD1. The J segment lost 2 bases and the V segment lost 5 bases, leaving 9 bases of the junction unmatched. The CDR3 extends over 15 amino acids. CDR1 and CDR2 (germline): SEHNR, FQNEAQ (reference sequence).